Listed below are T cell receptor beta chains from one sample, sequenced in a study of cytomegalovirus exposure and HLA in healthy donors. Generated by immunoSEQ multiplex PCR, the TCRdb table keeps only in-frame clones and is missing some. The sample shows 200,000 to 250,000 clones, 75% to 85% of them seen only once. Sequenced material: PBMCs. These receptors came from a woman aged 55-69 years in good health and CMV-seropositive. Each CDR3 is given without its conserved first and last residue. Some rows mark clone size as missing; the rest say once, few, many or name a class of expanded clone.

clone size,V gene,CDR3 protein
-,TRBV28,ASASAEFSGNTIY
-,TRBV5-1,ASTTQPLGHEQY
-,TRBV11-2,ASSLALADNEQF
-,TRBV23-1,ASSQSNGGGTKAF
once,TRBV30,AWSVAYEQF
-,TRBV29-1,SVPGTGGEKLF
few,TRBV14,ASSLLDGRAGNEQF
-,TRBV18,ASSPRDRGSTDTQY
-,TRBV5-1,ASSHGGGALEKLF
-,TRBV29-1,SVREGPSGDREQF
-,TRBV9,ASSVRGRGNTGELF
-,TRBV28,ASISSQPSGNTIY
-,TRBV5-1,ASSQREREQF
-,TRBV13,ASSPKAGPGDGYT
-,TRBV4-2,ASSQSGTNGETQY
-,TRBV5-1,ASTQTDHTEAF
-,TRBV4-3,ASSQDSRGGELF
-,TRBV18,ASSPQEQGAVEKLF
-,TRBV29-1,SATSGAGEQY
-,TRBV27,ASIQGTYYEQY
-,TRBV2,ASSQDRGPYSNQPQH
-,TRBV6-5,ASSYSAGRGAYEQY
-,TRBV4-1,ASSQGGQRATYNEQF
-,TRBV6-1,ASRGGPPNTGELF
-,TRBV29-1,STAGHQNIQY
-,TRBV7-6,ASSSSGRRFTDTQY
-,TRBV5-1,ASTPGLAQETQY
-,TRBV5-1,ASSFQQGSTYNEQF
-,TRBV6-1,ASSLRAYGYT
once,TRBV6-5,ASSPPNIGTQY
-,TRBV28,ASTFGTGLGYGYT
-,TRBV6-5,ASSYVTGEETQY
-,TRBV28,ASNGQGYGYT
few,TRBV4-1,ASRPRGNTGELF
few,TRBV10-3,AISEGQGASIIQPQH
-,TRBV30,AWSVASGGVDTQY
-,TRBV18,ASSPPPRNTEAF
once,TRBV21-1,ASHPTDTQY
-,TRBV7-6,ASARGSVANVLT
few,TRBV18,ASSPSGQGYYGYT
-,TRBV2,ASSEENRSGGYTDTQY